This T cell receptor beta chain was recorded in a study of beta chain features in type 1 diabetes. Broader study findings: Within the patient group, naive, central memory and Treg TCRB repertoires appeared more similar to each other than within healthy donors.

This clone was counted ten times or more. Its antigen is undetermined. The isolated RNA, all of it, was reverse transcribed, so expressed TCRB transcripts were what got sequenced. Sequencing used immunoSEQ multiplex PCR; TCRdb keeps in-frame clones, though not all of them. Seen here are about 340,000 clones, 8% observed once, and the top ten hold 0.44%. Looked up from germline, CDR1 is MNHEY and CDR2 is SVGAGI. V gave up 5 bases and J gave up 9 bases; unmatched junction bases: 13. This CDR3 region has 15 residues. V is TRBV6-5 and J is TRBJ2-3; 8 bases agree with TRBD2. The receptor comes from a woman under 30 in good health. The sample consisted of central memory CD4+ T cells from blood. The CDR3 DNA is TGTGCCAGCAGTAAAACTAGCGGCCTGATTGAGACGCAGTATTTT. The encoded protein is CASSKTSGLIETQYF.